This is a list of T cell receptor beta chains from one sample in a study of cytotoxic CD8 clonotypes in ibrutinib-treated CLL. Here immunoSEQ multiplex PCR was the method, and the copy in TCRdb shows in-frame clones only, minus some. The profile shows around 97,000 clones, around four fifths of them singletons. The sample was PBMCs, taken after 12 months of ibrutinib treatment. The receptors were sampled from a human donor with chronic lymphocytic leukemia. The CDR3 runs from the conserved cysteine through the conserved F or W. The D gene is left open where the match is weak. Clone size is shown for a subset of rows, as once, few, many or a class of expanded clone.

D gene,clone size,J gene,V gene,CDR3 protein,CDR3 DNA
.,few,TRBJ2-7,TRBV6-1,CATQTGYEQYF,TGTGCCACCCAGACAGGCTACGAGCAGTACTTC
TRBD2,.,TRBJ2-7,TRBV4-1,CASSHPLAAHPYEQYF,TGCGCCAGCAGCCACCCACTAGCGGCCCATCCCTACGAGCAGTACTTC
TRBD1,once,TRBJ1-6,TRBV30,CAWSPGGGSSPLHF,TGTGCCTGGAGTCCAGGGGGGGGCAGTTCACCCCTCCACTTT
TRBD1,.,TRBJ2-2,TRBV9,CASSVATGGTRTTGELFF,TGTGCCAGCAGCGTAGCTACAGGGGGAACTAGGACCACCGGGGAGCTGTTTTTT
TRBD1,.,TRBJ1-1,TRBV11-3,CASSSKGTGNTEAFF,TGTGCCAGCAGCTCAAAAGGGACAGGGAACACTGAAGCTTTCTTT
TRBD2,.,TRBJ2-3,TRBV7-9,CASSFLGTSGGKDTQYF,TGTGCCAGCAGCTTCCTCGGGACTAGCGGGGGGAAGGATACGCAGTATTTT
TRBD1,.,TRBJ1-2,TRBV7-9,CASSPRQGNDYGYTF,TGTGCCAGCAGCCCCCGACAGGGAAACGACTATGGCTACACCTTC
.,once,TRBJ2-5,TRBV7-8,CASRKSEGVETQYF,TGTGCCAGCAGGAAGTCGGAGGGGGTGGAGACCCAGTACTTC
.,.,TRBJ1-5,TRBV6-5,CASRRDSNQPQHF,TGTGCCAGCAGAAGGGACAGCAATCAGCCCCAGCATTTT
.,.,TRBJ2-1,TRBV6-1,CASRDNSYNEQFF,TGTGCCAGCCGGGACAACTCCTACAATGAGCAGTTCTTC
TRBD1,few,TRBJ2-5,TRBV2,CASRDTGGQETQYF,TGTGCCAGCAGGGACACAGGGGGACAAGAGACCCAGTACTTC
.,.,TRBJ2-1,TRBV11-1,CASSLWGGQHNEQFF,TGTGCCAGCAGCTTATGGGGGGGCCAACACAATGAGCAGTTCTTC
.,.,TRBJ1-3,TRBV6-6,CASSSRVKGNTIYF,TGTGCCAGCAGTTCCAGGGTAAAAGGAAACACCATATATTTT
.,once,TRBJ1-1,TRBV5-5,CASAQLTANTEAFF,TGTGCCAGCGCCCAACTGACAGCGAACACTGAAGCTTTCTTT
.,many,TRBJ2-5,TRBV5-1,CASSLAGGAETQYF,TGCGCCAGCAGCTTGGCCGGGGGTGCGGAGACCCAGTACTTC
.,.,TRBJ2-3,TRBV29-1,CSVRSEGTQYF,TGCAGCGTTCGTTCTGAAGGTACGCAGTATTTT
.,.,TRBJ1-5,TRBV6-6,CASSYPQGSNQPQHF,TGTGCCAGCAGTTACCCCCAAGGGAGCAATCAGCCCCAGCATTTT
.,few,TRBJ1-1,TRBV19,CASSMQATEAFF,TGTGCCAGTAGTATGCAAGCCACTGAAGCTTTCTTT
.,.,TRBJ2-2,TRBV27,CASSLRTGELFF,TGTGCCAGCAGTTTACGCACCGGGGAGCTGTTTTTT
TRBD1,.,TRBJ2-2,TRBV5-1,CASSSGTGDGNTGELFF,TGCGCCAGCAGCTCCGGGACAGGGGACGGGAACACCGGGGAGCTGTTTTTT
TRBD1,.,TRBJ1-1,TRBV2,CASRTRDRNTEAFF,TGTGCCAGCAGAACCCGGGACAGGAACACTGAAGCTTTCTTT
.,.,TRBJ1-1,TRBV10-3,CAIGQPGKGMNTEAFF,TGTGCCATAGGACAACCAGGGAAAGGGATGAACACTGAAGCTTTCTTT
.,.,TRBJ2-2,TRBV11-3,CASSVQGTGELFF,TGTGCCAGCAGCGTGCAGGGAACCGGGGAGCTGTTTTTT
.,.,TRBJ2-5,TRBV13,CASSQGVETQYF,TGTGCCAGCAGTCAAGGGGTGGAGACCCAGTACTTC
.,.,TRBJ1-5,TRBV18,CASSRGLFGTNNQPQHF,TGTGCCAGCTCTAGAGGCTTGTTTGGGACAAACAATCAGCCCCAGCATTTT
TRBD2,.,TRBJ2-2,TRBV11-2,CASSFLAGWGTGELFF,TGTGCCAGCAGCTTCCTAGCGGGGTGGGGTACCGGGGAGCTGTTTTTT
.,.,TRBJ1-6,TRBV7-9,CASSTRDGGSLHF,TGTGCCAGCAGCACCAGGGACGGCGGGTCCCTCCACTTT
.,.,TRBJ2-7,TRBV5-1,CASSLAFMIGGGGEQYF,TGCGCCAGCAGCTTGGCCTTTATGATCGGGGGCGGTGGCGAGCAGTACTTC
.,.,TRBJ2-5,TRBV7-9,CASSLVIAHEETQYF,TGTGCCAGCAGCTTAGTGATTGCACATGAAGAGACCCAGTACTTC
.,once,TRBJ1-5,TRBV5-6,CASSLGSGSNQPQHF,TGTGCCAGCAGCTTGGGCAGCGGTAGCAATCAGCCCCAGCATTTT
TRBD1,.,TRBJ2-7,TRBV6-6,CASSPDRGYPYEQYF,TGTGCCAGCAGCCCCGACAGGGGCTATCCCTACGAGCAGTACTTC
.,.,TRBJ1-1,TRBV5-1,CASSFAGLNTEAFF,TGCGCCAGCAGCTTTGCGGGACTGAACACTGAAGCTTTCTTT
.,.,TRBJ1-1,TRBV2,CASRPQVNTEAFF,TGTGCCAGCAGGCCACAGGTAAACACTGAAGCTTTCTTT
.,few,TRBJ2-5,TRBV6-1,CASSENGGRWGETQYF,TGTGCCAGCAGTGAGAACGGGGGCCGGTGGGGAGAGACCCAGTACTTC
.,few,TRBJ1-1,TRBV6-5,CASSNTEAFF,TGTGCCAGCAGTAACACTGAAGCTTTCTTT
.,.,TRBJ2-3,TRBV19,CASLGTDTQYF,TGTGCCAGTCTTGGCACAGATACGCAGTATTTT
TRBD1,.,TRBJ1-2,TRBV12-5,CASGLVTGTGINGYTF,TGTGCTAGTGGTTTGGTTACCGGGACAGGGATCAATGGCTACACCTTC
TRBD2,.,TRBJ2-3,TRBV11-2,CASSSGDKAGGTDTQYF,TGTGCCAGCAGCTCCGGAGACAAAGCGGGGGGCACAGATACGCAGTATTTT
.,.,TRBJ1-1,TRBV25-1,CASTNSRRSEAFF,TGTGCCAGCACCAACTCCCGCAGGTCCGAAGCTTTCTTT
.,.,TRBJ2-7,TRBV9,CASSVDEGSYEQYF,TGTGCCAGCAGCGTAGACGAGGGCTCCTACGAGCAGTACTTC
.,.,TRBJ2-5,TRBV5-1,CASSLGSPSSGETQYF,TGCGCCAGCAGCTTGGGTTCACCTTCTTCGGGGGAGACCCAGTACTTC
.,few,TRBJ1-1,TRBV28,CASSPPGRNTEAFF,TGTGCCAGCAGTCCTCCCGGGAGGAACACTGAAGCTTTCTTT
TRBD1,.,TRBJ1-5,TRBV5-1,CASSLGPGTGQPQHF,TGCGCCAGCAGCTTGGGCCCCGGGACAGGCCAGCCCCAGCATTTT